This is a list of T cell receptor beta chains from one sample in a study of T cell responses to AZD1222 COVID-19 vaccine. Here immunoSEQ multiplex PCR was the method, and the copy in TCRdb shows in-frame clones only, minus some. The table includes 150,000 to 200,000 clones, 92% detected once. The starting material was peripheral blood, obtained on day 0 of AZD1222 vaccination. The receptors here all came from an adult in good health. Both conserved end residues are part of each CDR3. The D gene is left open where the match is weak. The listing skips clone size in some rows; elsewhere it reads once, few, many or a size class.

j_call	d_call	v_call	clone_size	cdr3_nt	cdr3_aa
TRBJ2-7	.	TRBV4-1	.	TGCGCCAGCAGCCAAGCGAACGGCTACGAGCAGTACTTC	CASSQANGYEQYF
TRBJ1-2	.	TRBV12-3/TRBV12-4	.	TGTGCCAGCAGTTCAGACAGTAACTATGGCTACACCTTC	CASSSDSNYGYTF
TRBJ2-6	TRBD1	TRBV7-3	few	TGTGCCAGCAGCCTACGACAGGGAATGACTTCTGGGGCCAACGTCCTGACTTTC	CASSLRQGMTSGANVLTF
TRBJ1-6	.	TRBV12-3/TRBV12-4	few	TGTGCCAGCAGTTTAGGTCAAACCCTCCACTTT	CASSLGQTLHF
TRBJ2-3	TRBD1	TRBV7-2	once	TGTGCCAGCAGCCCATGGGGACAGGCCCAATATTTT	CASSPWGQAQYF
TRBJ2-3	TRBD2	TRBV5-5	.	TGTGCCAGCACCTTTACTGGACTAGCGGGAACAGCAGATACGCAGTATTTT	CASTFTGLAGTADTQYF
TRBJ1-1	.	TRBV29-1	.	TGCAGCGTCGACCATATAATTGTAACAGGCGGTAACACTGAAGCTTTCTTT	CSVDHIIVTGGNTEAFF
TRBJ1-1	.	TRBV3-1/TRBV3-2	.	TGTGCCAGCAGCCCCCGGGGTTACACTGAAGCTTTCTTT	CASSPRGYTEAFF
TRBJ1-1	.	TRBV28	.	TGTGCCACCACCTCGGGGGAGAGCACTGAAGCTTTCTTT	CATTSGESTEAFF
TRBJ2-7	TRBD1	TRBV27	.	TGTGCCAGCAGTCCTTTGACAGGGGACCACGAGCAGTACTTC	CASSPLTGDHEQYF
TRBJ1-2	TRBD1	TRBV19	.	TGTGCCAGTAGTCCTGGGACAGGGCCGTATGGCTACACCTTC	CASSPGTGPYGYTF
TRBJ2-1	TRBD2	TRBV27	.	TGTGCCAGCGGATTAGCGGGGGGGAACAATGAGCAGTTCTTC	CASGLAGGNNEQFF
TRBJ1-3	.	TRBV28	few	TGTGCCAGCAGCCCAACATGGACTTCTGGAAACACCATATATTTT	CASSPTWTSGNTIYF
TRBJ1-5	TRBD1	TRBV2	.	TGTGCCAGCAGCGCGGGGACAGGGCGACGGACCAATCAGCCCCAGCATTTT	CASSAGTGRRTNQPQHF
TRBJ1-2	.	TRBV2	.	TGTGCCAGCAGGGAGGCAGGGAACTCTAGGTATGGCTACACCTTC	CASREAGNSRYGYTF
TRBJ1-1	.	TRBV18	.	TGTGCCAGCTCACCAAGCTTCCGAGACACTGAAGCTTTCTTT	CASSPSFRDTEAFF
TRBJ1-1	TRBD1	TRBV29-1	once	TGCAGCGTTGGAAAGGGGGCCTCCCCTGAAGCTTTCTTT	CSVGKGASPEAFF
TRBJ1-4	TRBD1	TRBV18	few	TGTGCCAGCTCACCCGGGGACAGGTCAACTAATGAAAAACTGTTTTTT	CASSPGDRSTNEKLFF
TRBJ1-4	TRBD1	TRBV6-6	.	TGTGCCAGCAGTCCCCGACAGGGTGTAAGGGAAAAACTGTTTTTT	CASSPRQGVREKLFF
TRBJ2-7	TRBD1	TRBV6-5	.	TGTGCCAGCAGTTACTGGACAGGGACCGAGCAGTACTTC	CASSYWTGTEQYF
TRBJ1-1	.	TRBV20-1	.	TGCAGTGCTAGTGTCTCGGGGCGGGGGGACACTGAAGCTTTCTTT	CSASVSGRGDTEAFF
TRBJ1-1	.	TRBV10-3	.	TGTGCCATCAGTGAGAAGCAAGAAGAAGCTTTCTTT	CAISEKQEEAFF
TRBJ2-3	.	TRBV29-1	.	TGCAGCGTTGGGACAAGCCCTCTCGCAGATACGCAGTATTTT	CSVGTSPLADTQYF
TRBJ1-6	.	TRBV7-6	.	TGTGCCAGCAGCTCCCCGAATGAGATTAATTCACCCCTCCACTTT	CASSSPNEINSPLHF
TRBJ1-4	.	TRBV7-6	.	TGTGCCAGCAGCCCCCGGACATCAACTAATGAAAAACTGTTTTTT	CASSPRTSTNEKLFF
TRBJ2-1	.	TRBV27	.	TGTGCCAGCACCCCCTTAATGGCAGGGCGCAATGAGCAGTTCTTC	CASTPLMAGRNEQFF
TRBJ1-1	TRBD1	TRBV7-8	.	TGTGCCAGCAGCTCAGACCCCGGGACAGATGCTTTCTTT	CASSSDPGTDAFF
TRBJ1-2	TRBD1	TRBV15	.	TGTGCCACCAGCAGCCTGACAGGGGGTAACACCTTC	CATSSLTGGNTF
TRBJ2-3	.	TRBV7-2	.	TGTGCCAGCAGCGAGGGGACAGATACGCAGTATTTT	CASSEGTDTQYF